This T cell receptor (beta chain) was documented in a study of blood T cell repertoires in COVID-19. The assay was immunoSEQ multiplex PCR, and TCRdb's table has in-frame clones only and misses some. The data contain around 180,000 clones, 87% of them singletons. Trimming removed 5 bases at V and 2 bases at J, with 9 bases between. Germline V gives CDR1 SEHNR, CDR2 FQNEAQ (reference sequence). The CDR3 length is 13 residues. Worth noting for this clone: Different DNA sequences within this sample yield the same CDR3.

The clonotype was recovered from a man aged 35-49 years with active or convalescent COVID-19. The sequencing sample was made of peripheral blood. The genes are TRBV7-9 and TRBJ1-2; D is possibly TRBD1 (6 bases). CDR3 in amino acids: CASSLGQNYGYTF. The CDR3, as DNA: TGTGCCAGCAGCCTAGGACAGAACTATGGCTACACCTTC.